One sample yielded the 18 T cell receptor beta chains listed below, sequenced in a study of cytomegalovirus exposure and HLA in healthy donors. The PCR was carried out with 60 Vbeta primers and 13 Jbeta primers. Repertoires were generated with immunoSEQ multiplex PCR, while TCRdb's copy carries only in-frame clones and drops some. The table lists more than 95,000 clones, approximately 81% of them singletons. Sequencing was carried out using PBMCs. The source of these receptors is a woman aged 30 to 39 in good health and CMV-seronegative.

This sequence joins TRBV28 and TRBJ1-3, with no clear D. CDR1 is MDHEN, CDR2 SYDVKM, per germline. V dropped 2 bases and J dropped 0 bases, with 8 bases sitting between them. The CDR3 spans 15 residues. The CDR3 nucleotides read TGTGCCAGCAGTTTAGTCTCCTTCTCTGGAAACACCATATATTTT. It is translated as CASSLVSFSGNTIYF.

V and J are TRBV12-5 and TRBJ1-1, with D perhaps matching TRBD1 (5 bases). Per the germline V gene, CDR1 is LGHNT and CDR2 is FRNRAP. The CDR3 length is 12 residues. V was clipped by 0 bases and J by 6 bases, with 5 bases between them. CDR3 residues: CASGLVGAEAFF. The DNA for the CDR3 is TGTGCTAGTGGTTTGGTAGGGGCTGAAGCTTTCTTT.

The V gene is TRBV28, the J gene TRBJ2-7, with 9 positions matching TRBD2. V lost 1 base and J lost 4; bases outside the gene matches: 8. The CDR3 extends over 16 amino acids. Looked up from germline, CDR1 is MDHEN and CDR2 is SYDVKM. The CDR3 is CASSLSGSGSWYEQYF. CDR3 coding DNA: TGTGCCAGCAGTTTATCGGGTAGCGGGAGTTGGTACGAGCAGTACTTC. The full variable domain, completed using reference TRBV28 and TRBJ2-7, is DVKVTQSSRYLVKRTGEKVFLECVQDMDHENMFWYRQDPGLGLRLIYFSYDVKMKEKGDIPEGYSVSREKKERFSLILESASTNQTSMYLCASSLSGSGSWYEQYFGPGTRLTVT.

This chain connects TRBV30 to TRBJ1-2; no clear D gene. The V gene lost 2 bases and the J gene lost 2 bases, with 12 bases spanning the gap. The CDR3 sequence is 14 residues long. Germline lookup yields CDR1 GTSNPN and CDR2 SVGIG (reference sequence). In nucleotides, the CDR3 is TGTGCCTGGAGTCTCCCCAGACTGAACTATGGCTACACCTTC. Protein product: CAWSLPRLNYGYTF.

The V gene is TRBV2, the J gene TRBJ1-1; a weak D match, TRBD1 (5 bases). Per the germline V gene, CDR1 is SNHLY and CDR2 is FYNNEI. The V and J ends lost 4 bases and 5 bases respectively, with 14 bases between them. The CDR3 is made up of 14 amino acids. CDR3 in DNA: TGTGCCAGCAGTGGCCTCAGGGATGGGACTGAAGCTTTCTTT. It specifies CASSGLRDGTEAFF.

The chain employs TRBV27 and TRBJ2-5; 8 bases are shared with TRBD2. The J call may be mistaken, given a closer DNA end match to TRBJ2-7. The germline V gene has CDR1 MNHEY and CDR2 SMNVEV (reference sequence). The CDR3 totals 15 residues. The CDR3 coding sequence is TGTGCCACCGGGAAGATCAAAGCGGGAGTAGGCGAGCAGTACTTC. Translation gives CATGKIKAGVGEQYF.

V gene TRBV5-1 combines with J gene TRBJ2-3, with D possibly being TRBD1 (5 bases). Germline V CDR1 and CDR2: SGHRS, YFSETQ. V lost 1 base, J lost 5 bases, and 17 bases lay in between. This CDR3 has 16 amino acids. The CDR3 DNA sequence: TGCGCCAGCAGCTTGACGCTGGCGGCAGGGCAAGATACGCAGTATTTT. Protein: CASSLTLAAGQDTQYF.

This sequence joins TRBV5-5 and TRBJ1-1; a possible D gene is TRBD1 (5 bases). Trimming stripped 4 bases from V and 6 bases from J, with 16 bases between. This CDR3 has 14 amino acids. Germline assignment: CDR1 SGHKS and CDR2 YYEKEE (reference sequence). The chain's CDR3 is CASSPGRGRAEAFF. The CDR3 DNA is TGTGCCAGCAGCCCGGGACGGGGGAGGGCTGAAGCTTTCTTT.

Note on this clone: A read error may account for a junction end that differs from germline. J is TRBJ2-7 and V is TRBV7-9; D is perhaps TRBD1 (6 bases). Germline V CDR1 and CDR2: SEHNR, FQNEAQ (reference sequence). There are 16 residues in the CDR3. CDR3 region: CSSSPRDTSLIREQYF. CDR3 sequence (DNA): TGTTCCAGCAGCCCCCGGGACACCTCCTTGATCCGAGAGCAGTACTTC. Based on the CDR3 plus reference TRBV7-9 and TRBJ2-7, the full variable domain is DTGVSQNPRHKITKRGQNVTFRCDPISEHNRLYWYRQTLGQGPEFLTYFQNEAQLEKSRLLSDRFSAERPKGSFSTLEIQRTEQGDSAMYLCSSSPRDTSLIREQYFGPGTRLTVT.

This clone was found once. The chain recombines TRBV19 with TRBJ1-5, with D unclear. This CDR3 spans 15 amino acids. In germline, CDR1 is LNHDA, CDR2 SQIVND (reference sequence). Trimming shortened V by 3 bases and J by 1 base, and 10 bases separated the two germline ends. The CDR3 reads CASSIGTASNQPQHF. CDR3 DNA: TGTGCCAGTAGTATCGGAACAGCCAGCAATCAGCCCCAGCATTTT.

The chain joins TRBV28 to TRBJ2-6; 9 positions match TRBD2. There are 24 residues in the CDR3. The germline CDR1 and CDR2 sequences are MDHEN and SYDVKM. V shed 3 bases and J 2 bases; nucleotides not matched to a gene: 26. For the CDR3, the DNA is TGTGCCAGCAGTTTTAGGACGGGTTCGTTGTTAGCGGGGGCCGCTACGCCTGGGGCCAACGTCCTGACTTTC. Translating it yields CASSFRTGSLLAGAATPGANVLTF.

The chain recombines TRBV7-2 with TRBJ2-3, with 10 bases matching TRBD2. CDR1 is SGHTA, CDR2 FQGNSA, per germline. V shed 9 bases, J shed 5 bases, and the junction held 11 bases outside the gene matches. The CDR3 spans 15 residues. CDR3: CASSKREGPIDTQYF. The CDR3 bases are TGTGCCAGTTCCAAGCGGGAGGGCCCTATAGATACGCAGTATTTT.

The rearrangement links TRBV18 to TRBJ2-3; 8 bases map to TRBD1. Per the germline V gene, CDR1 is KGHSH and CDR2 is LQKENI. The J segment lost 4 bases and the V segment lost 3 bases, leaving 6 bases of the junction unmatched. The CDR3 is made up of 15 amino acids. The CDR3 nucleotides are TGTGCCAGCTCACCCGACAGGGGAATATCAGATACGCAGTATTTT. It translates to CASSPDRGISDTQYF.

Only one count was recorded for this clone. The chain has TRBV18 and TRBJ2-1; 7 nucleotides match TRBD1. CDR1 and CDR2 from the germline V gene are KGHSH and LQKENI. This CDR3 region has 14 residues. V lost 3 bases, J lost 10 bases, and 9 bases stayed unmatched. The CDR3 reads CASSPGTVNGEQFF. In DNA form, the CDR3 reads TGTGCCAGCTCACCGGGGACAGTAAATGGAGAGCAGTTCTTC.

This sequence joins TRBV19 and TRBJ1-2; weak D call: TRBD1 (6 bases). V was trimmed by 4 bases and J by 8 bases, leaving 17 bases between them. The CDR3 consists of 14 residues. Germline V CDR1 and CDR2: LNHDA, SQIVND (reference sequence). CDR3 protein: CASSREVSTGGYTF. CDR3 bases: TGTGCCAGTAGTAGAGAGGTCTCTACAGGGGGCTACACCTTC.

Turning to this clone: The junction does not match germline at one end; this may be a read error. CDR3 residues: CSSSLGGGSRTGQPQHF. The CDR3 DNA sequence: TGTTCCAGCAGCTTAGGGGGGGGATCGAGAACGGGGCAGCCCCAGCATTTT. The chain uses TRBV7-9 and TRBJ1-5, with D tentatively TRBD1 (6 bases). CDR1 SEHNR and CDR2 FQNEAQ come from the germline V gene (reference sequence). CDR3 length equals 17 residues. The full variable domain, completed using reference TRBV7-9 and TRBJ1-5, is DTGVSQNPRHKITKRGQNVTFRCDPISEHNRLYWYRQTLGQGPEFLTYFQNEAQLEKSRLLSDRFSAERPKGSFSTLEIQRTEQGDSAMYLCSSSLGGGSRTGQPQHFGDGTRLSIL.

The chain joins TRBV28 to TRBJ1-1, with TRBD1 as a possible D gene (5 bases). Germline values: CDR1 MDHEN, CDR2 SYDVKM. The ends were cut back, 2 bases at V and 1 base at J, with 8 bases in the middle. This CDR3 has 14 amino acids. CDR3 nucleotides: TGTGCCAGCAGTTTAGTTCAGGGGAACACTGAAGCTTTCTTT. This gives the protein CASSLVQGNTEAFF.

The chain employs TRBV5-6 and TRBJ2-1, with 12 positions matching TRBD2. The germline gives CDR1 SGHDT, CDR2 YYEEEE. This CDR3 region has 15 residues. With V trimmed by 4 bases and J by 8 bases, 7 bases remained unmatched. The CDR3 spells CASSTTSGSGYEQFF. CDR3 nucleotides: TGTGCCAGCAGCACGACTAGCGGGAGTGGGTATGAGCAGTTCTTC.